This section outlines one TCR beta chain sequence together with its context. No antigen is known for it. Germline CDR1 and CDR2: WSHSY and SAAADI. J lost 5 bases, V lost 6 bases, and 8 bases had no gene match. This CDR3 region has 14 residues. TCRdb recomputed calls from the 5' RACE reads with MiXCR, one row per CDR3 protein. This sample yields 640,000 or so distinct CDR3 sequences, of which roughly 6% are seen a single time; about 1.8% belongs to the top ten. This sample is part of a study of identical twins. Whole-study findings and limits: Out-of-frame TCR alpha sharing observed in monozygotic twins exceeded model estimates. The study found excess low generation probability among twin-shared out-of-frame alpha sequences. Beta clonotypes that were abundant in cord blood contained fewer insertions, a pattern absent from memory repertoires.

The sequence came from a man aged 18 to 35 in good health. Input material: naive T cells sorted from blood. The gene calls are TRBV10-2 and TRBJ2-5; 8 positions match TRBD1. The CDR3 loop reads CASSDGDRPETQYF. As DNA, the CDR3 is TGCGCCAGCAGCGACGGGGACAGGCCGGAGACCCAGTACTTC.